This T cell receptor (beta chain) was captured in a study of T-cell reconstitution after alpha-beta-depleted transplantation in children. General study findings and limits: After transplant, high TCRbeta diversity at day 60 in some patients arose from surviving recipient T cells and thymic progenitors. There were reportedly several hundred expanded graft clones from which alpha-beta T cells came about two months after transplant. T cells produced anew were the main source of T-cell counts and diversity one year after transplant.

Comments on this clonotype: What it binds is unknown.

Molecular barcoding with unique molecular identifiers was used for the TCRbeta library. TCRdb re-called the PCR reads through MiXCR, storing one row per CDR3 protein. The sample carries 77,000 or so distinct CDR3 sequences, 15% to 20% recorded once. The sequence was collected from a male patient between 2 and 10 years old who had a stem cell transplant for acute lymphoblastic leukemia, so the T cells may come from the graft donor. Sequenced here: PBMCs, mostly from graft donor cells, sampled 360 days after TCRalphabeta/CD19-depleted stem cell transplant.

As DNA, the CDR3 is TGCGCCAGCAGCCCTAGACAATCAACCAGGGAGCTGTTTTTT. Its protein is CASSPRQSTRELFF. The rearrangement links TRBV5-1 to TRBJ2-2; D not resolved. Trimming took 4 bases from V and 9 from J, leaving 16 bases between them. The CDR3 totals 14 residues. Germline V gives CDR1 SGHRS, CDR2 YFSETQ.